This is a list of T cell receptor beta chains from one sample in a study of long-term antiretroviral therapy in people with HIV. TCRdb's copy holds only in-frame clones and misses some; the assay was immunoSEQ multiplex PCR. The table shows approximately 27,000 clones, with about 90% occurring only once. The input for sequencing was unsorted PBMCs, taken 1.8 years after starting antiretroviral therapy. The source is a woman younger than 35 with HIV. CDR3s leave out the opening cysteine and the closing phenylalanine or tryptophan. Each record gives: V gene, J gene, CDR3 protein.

V gene: TRBV11-3; J gene: TRBJ2-7; CDR3 protein: ASSTGTGEQY
V gene: TRBV7-9; J gene: TRBJ2-1; CDR3 protein: ASSLESNEQF
V gene: TRBV4-3; J gene: TRBJ2-4; CDR3 protein: ASSQDASGSPAKNIQY
V gene: TRBV5-8; J gene: TRBJ2-5; CDR3 protein: ASSSPATPWETQY
V gene: TRBV18; J gene: TRBJ1-1; CDR3 protein: ASSPPQGGNTEAF
V gene: TRBV7-6; J gene: TRBJ2-4; CDR3 protein: ASSPSGLAETAKNIQY
V gene: TRBV6-1; J gene: TRBJ1-5; CDR3 protein: ASSEGGSPYNQPQH
V gene: TRBV5-1; J gene: TRBJ1-1; CDR3 protein: ASSLRSPGLNTEAF
V gene: TRBV11-3; J gene: TRBJ2-2; CDR3 protein: ASSRRSNTGELF
V gene: TRBV28; J gene: TRBJ2-7; CDR3 protein: ASSSTSTGGWGNEQY
V gene: TRBV19; J gene: TRBJ1-1; CDR3 protein: ASSIRGNTEAF
V gene: TRBV7-9; J gene: TRBJ2-4; CDR3 protein: ASSLSFLPGVDKNIQY
V gene: TRBV5-4; J gene: TRBJ2-1; CDR3 protein: ASSLPLAGELEQF
V gene: TRBV7-2; J gene: TRBJ2-1; CDR3 protein: ASSYRLVNEQF
V gene: TRBV7-9; J gene: TRBJ1-4; CDR3 protein: ASSFKATNEKLF
V gene: TRBV9; J gene: TRBJ2-7; CDR3 protein: ASSVGGRVVYEQY
V gene: TRBV10-3; J gene: TRBJ2-1; CDR3 protein: AISDRASGGEQF
V gene: TRBV6-1; J gene: TRBJ2-7; CDR3 protein: ASSEGAGGSYEQY
V gene: TRBV6-5; J gene: TRBJ1-5; CDR3 protein: ASSPLTDSNQPQH
V gene: TRBV14; J gene: TRBJ1-1; CDR3 protein: ASSQETGARNTEAF
V gene: TRBV4-3; J gene: TRBJ2-5; CDR3 protein: ASSLVGYQETQY
V gene: TRBV19; J gene: TRBJ1-5; CDR3 protein: ASSTPGNRMNQPQH
V gene: TRBV25-1; J gene: TRBJ2-3; CDR3 protein: ASRPPGPQTDTQY
V gene: TRBV6-6; J gene: TRBJ1-1; CDR3 protein: ACLGQLNTEAF
V gene: TRBV9; J gene: TRBJ1-2; CDR3 protein: ASSDQYQGALGYT
V gene: TRBV6-6; J gene: TRBJ2-7; CDR3 protein: ASLADLSYEQY
V gene: TRBV4-1; J gene: TRBJ2-5; CDR3 protein: ASSQDEVERYRAYQETQY
V gene: TRBV7-3; J gene: TRBJ2-1; CDR3 protein: ASSSRPGLIWEQF
V gene: TRBV29-1; J gene: TRBJ1-1; CDR3 protein: SVRTGGNTEAF
V gene: TRBV6-4; J gene: TRBJ2-1; CDR3 protein: ASSDIPEAFYNEQF
V gene: TRBV27; J gene: TRBJ2-1; CDR3 protein: ASSGAGHDYEQF
V gene: TRBV11-3; J gene: TRBJ1-2; CDR3 protein: ASSPGQGGGYT
V gene: TRBV9; J gene: TRBJ1-1; CDR3 protein: ASGNSRAPEAEAF
V gene: TRBV28; J gene: TRBJ2-2; CDR3 protein: ASSLWGQKNTGELF
V gene: TRBV19; J gene: TRBJ2-5; CDR3 protein: ASSITSGFQETQY
V gene: TRBV7-8; J gene: TRBJ2-1; CDR3 protein: ASSPPSSGSLDEQF
V gene: TRBV5-1; J gene: TRBJ1-2; CDR3 protein: ASRVSYEPNYGYT
V gene: TRBV6-6; J gene: TRBJ1-1; CDR3 protein: ASSGMGTEAF
V gene: TRBV11-3; J gene: TRBJ2-1; CDR3 protein: ASSLASSGNNEQF
V gene: TRBV6-6; J gene: TRBJ2-7; CDR3 protein: ASSSTGISYEQY
V gene: TRBV29-1; J gene: TRBJ2-7; CDR3 protein: SIYSEPKQY
V gene: TRBV11-2; J gene: TRBJ2-1; CDR3 protein: ASSLGRKLAGSSYNEQF
V gene: TRBV6-5; J gene: TRBJ1-4; CDR3 protein: ASSYDNNEKLF
V gene: TRBV6-5; J gene: TRBJ2-5; CDR3 protein: ASSSGEETQY
V gene: TRBV28; J gene: TRBJ1-2; CDR3 protein: ASSLKSQGATGRWGYT
V gene: TRBV11-1; J gene: TRBJ2-2; CDR3 protein: ASSPRDRDSGELF
V gene: TRBV6-5; J gene: TRBJ1-5; CDR3 protein: ASSRGQARPQH
V gene: TRBV25-1; J gene: TRBJ2-3; CDR3 protein: ASSEYGGFGGPTDTQY
V gene: TRBV7-2; J gene: TRBJ2-3; CDR3 protein: ASSLAYLATVSTDTQY
V gene: TRBV7-3; J gene: TRBJ2-5; CDR3 protein: ASSLFRGSTQTQY
V gene: TRBV7-9; J gene: TRBJ2-7; CDR3 protein: ASRQPGQGKSSGEQY
V gene: TRBV7-2; J gene: TRBJ1-2; CDR3 protein: ASSLDINRVFNGYT
V gene: TRBV7-7; J gene: TRBJ2-7; CDR3 protein: ASSLAMARGLLYEQY